These T cell receptor beta chains were read from a single sample in a study of cytomegalovirus exposure and HLA in healthy donors. Using immunoSEQ multiplex PCR, the repertoire was profiled, and TCRdb retains in-frame clones only, with some absent. This table holds more than 150,000 clones, 82% found once. The material sequenced was PBMCs. The source is a man aged 35-49 years in good health and CMV-seronegative. The CDR3 runs from the conserved cysteine through the conserved F or W. The D gene is left open where the match is weak. The listing skips clone size in some rows; elsewhere it reads once, few, many or a size class.

-	TRBV28	-	TRBJ2-1	CASDLGGPRNEQFF	TGTGCCAGCGACTTGGGGGGGCCGAGGAATGAGCAGTTCTTC
-	TRBV5-1	-	TRBJ1-3	CASRLGDMDRNTIYF	TGCGCCAGCAGACTGGGGGACATGGATAGAAACACCATATATTTT
-	TRBV28	-	TRBJ2-4	CASSSLTEIAKNIQYF	TGTGCCAGCAGTTCCCTGACAGAAATAGCCAAAAACATTCAGTACTTC
-	TRBV29-1	once	TRBJ1-5	CSVSGQYNQPQHF	TGCAGCGTAAGTGGACAGTATAATCAGCCCCAGCATTTT
-	TRBV6-7	-	TRBJ2-5	CASSQVTGQETQYF	TGTGCCAGCAGTCAAGTGACAGGACAAGAGACCCAGTACTTC
TRBD2	TRBV5-1	-	TRBJ2-2	CASKGQRGNTGELFF	TGCGCCAGCAAGGGCCAGCGGGGGAACACCGGGGAGCTGTTTTTT
TRBD1	TRBV27	-	TRBJ1-6	CASSLFGTGERGSPLHF	TGTGCCAGCAGTTTGTTCGGGACAGGGGAAAGGGGTTCACCCCTCCACTTT
TRBD1	TRBV5-1	-	TRBJ2-2	CASSPRQGSNTGELFF	TGCGCCAGCAGCCCCCGACAGGGTTCGAACACCGGGGAGCTGTTTTTT
-	TRBV2	-	TRBJ1-2	CASKGVADYGYTF	TGTGCCAGCAAGGGAGTAGCAGACTATGGCTACACCTTC
TRBD1	TRBV23-1	-	TRBJ1-5	CASSQSRVPYGTDYQPQHF	TGCGCCAGCAGTCAATCGAGGGTACCTTACGGGACAGATTATCAGCCCCAGCATTTT
TRBD1	TRBV5-1	once	TRBJ2-5	CASSLPFGTGAETQYF	TGCGCCAGCAGCCTGCCTTTTGGGACAGGCGCCGAGACCCAGTACTTC
TRBD1	TRBV4-1	-	TRBJ1-2	CASSQIDRGDGYTF	TGCGCCAGCAGCCAAATCGACAGGGGGGATGGCTACACCTTC
TRBD1	TRBV5-1	few	TRBJ2-1	CASSLAEGQGIYEQFF	TGCGCCAGCAGCTTGGCCGAGGGACAGGGGATCTATGAGCAGTTCTTC
TRBD1	TRBV9	-	TRBJ1-2	CASSVPPGQGAFGYTF	TGTGCCAGCAGCGTCCCTCCGGGACAGGGGGCCTTTGGCTACACCTTC
-	TRBV4-1	-	TRBJ2-5	CASSQEGLAETQYF	TGCGCCAGCAGCCAAGAGGGCCTAGCGGAGACCCAGTACTTC
-	TRBV5-1	-	TRBJ1-6	CASSLQTSSYNSPLHF	TGCGCCAGCAGCTTACAGACGAGCTCCTATAATTCACCCCTCCACTTT
-	TRBV2	-	TRBJ1-5	CASSPQELSIQPQHF	TGTGCCAGCAGTCCACAGGAGTTGAGTATTCAGCCCCAGCATTTT
-	TRBV15	-	TRBJ2-3	CATSRDRDFGTDTQYF	TGTGCCACCAGCAGAGACAGGGACTTCGGCACAGATACGCAGTATTTT
-	TRBV28	-	TRBJ1-2	CASSFDRRLKRGYTF	TGTGCCAGCAGTTTCGACAGGCGGCTAAAGCGTGGCTACACCTTC
TRBD2	TRBV7-3	once	TRBJ2-1	CASSPLAGFSYNEQFF	TGTGCCAGCAGCCCCCTAGCGGGGTTCTCCTACAATGAGCAGTTCTTC
TRBD1	TRBV28	few	TRBJ1-6	CASSSTGVSPLHF	TGTGCCAGCAGTTCCACAGGGGTGTCACCCCTCCACTTT
TRBD1	TRBV4-3	-	TRBJ1-1	CASSQEPGGNTEAFF	TGCGCCAGCAGCCAAGAGCCAGGGGGGAACACTGAAGCTTTCTTT
-	TRBV30	-	TRBJ1-3	CAWSGQYGNTIYF	TGTGCCTGGAGTGGGCAGTACGGAAACACCATATATTTT
-	TRBV5-1	few	TRBJ2-6	CASSYTSAGSGANVLTF	TGCGCCAGCAGCTATACGAGCGCGGGCTCTGGGGCCAACGTCCTGACTTTC
TRBD1	TRBV5-1	-	TRBJ1-3	CASSLEGGQGNTIYF	TGCGCCAGCAGCTTGGAAGGGGGCCAGGGAAACACCATATATTTT
-	TRBV21-1	-	TRBJ2-3	CASPSTDTQYF	TGTGCCAGCCCCTCCACAGATACGCAGTATTTT
TRBD2	TRBV7-2	once	TRBJ2-3	CASRGGPATDTQYF	TGTGCCAGCCGCGGGGGGCCGGCCACAGATACGCAGTATTTT
-	TRBV10-1	-	TRBJ1-1	CGFPQHTCKGGVNTEAFF	TGCGGGTTCCCCCAGCATACTTGTAAAGGGGGAGTGAACACTGAAGCTTTCTTT
-	TRBV7-6	-	TRBJ2-3	CASSRVARATDTQYF	TGTGCCAGCAGTAGGGTTGCCAGGGCAACAGATACGCAGTATTTT
-	TRBV10-1	-	TRBJ2-7	CASSESGDSGPYEQYF	TGCGCCAGCAGTGAGTCCGGGGACAGCGGGCCCTACGAGCAGTACTTC
TRBD1	TRBV4-3	-	TRBJ2-3	CASSFDRRGQGTDTQYF	TGCGCCAGCAGCTTCGATAGACGGGGACAGGGAACAGATACGCAGTATTTT
-	TRBV2	-	TRBJ2-1	CASRGKGLPNTYNEQFF	TGTGCCAGCCGAGGGAAAGGGCTACCAAATACCTACAATGAGCAGTTCTTC
-	TRBV6-1	-	TRBJ2-2	CASRKTGYNTGELFF	TGTGCCAGCAGGAAGACAGGTTATAACACCGGGGAGCTGTTTTTT
-	TRBV6-1	-	TRBJ2-1	CASVRSGSVREQFF	TGTGCCAGCGTCAGGTCTGGGAGTGTCAGGGAGCAGTTCTTC
-	TRBV28	-	TRBJ2-2	CASNPQGSVVGELFF	TGTGCCAGCAACCCACAGGGTTCGGTAGTCGGGGAGCTGTTTTTT
TRBD2	TRBV4-1	few	TRBJ2-3	CASSHTLRVAGENTDTQYF	TGCGCCAGCAGCCACACCTTAAGGGTAGCGGGAGAGAACACAGATACGCAGTATTTT
-	TRBV1	once	TRBJ2-3	CTSCRGGGTDTQYF	TGCACCAGCTGTCGGGGGGGTGGAACAGATACGCAGTATTTT
TRBD2	TRBV13	once	TRBJ2-1	CASSRRASGRSNEQFF	TGTGCCAGCAGCCGTCGGGCTAGCGGGAGGAGCAATGAGCAGTTCTTC
TRBD2	TRBV11-2	-	TRBJ2-5	CASSLHGASGGETQYF	TGTGCCAGCAGCTTACACGGGGCTAGCGGGGGGGAGACCCAGTACTTC
TRBD1	TRBV7-9	-	TRBJ2-7	CASSSPYLTGIYEQYF	TGTGCCAGCAGCTCGCCCTACTTGACAGGGATCTACGAGCAGTACTTC
-	TRBV6-6	once	TRBJ1-6	CASSGPAGEGSPLHF	TGTGCCAGCAGCGGCCCCGCGGGGGAGGGTTCACCCCTCCACTTT
-	TRBV7-2	-	TRBJ1-1	CASSLGRLTEAFF	TGTGCCAGCAGCTTAGGGAGGCTTACTGAAGCTTTCTTT
TRBD2	TRBV7-2	-	TRBJ2-2	CASSSAGGVTGELFF	TGTGCCAGCAGCTCGGCGGGGGGGGTCACCGGGGAGCTGTTTTTT
TRBD1	TRBV9	-	TRBJ1-3	CASSFGTASGNTIYF	TGTGCCAGCAGCTTTGGGACAGCCTCTGGAAACACCATATATTTT
-	TRBV30	-	TRBJ1-5	CAWSMQGNQPQHF	TGTGCCTGGAGTATGCAGGGCAATCAGCCCCAGCATTTT
-	TRBV6-5	-	TRBJ1-5	CASSYERNSNQPQHF	TGTGCCAGCAGTTACGAGAGAAATAGCAATCAGCCCCAGCATTTT
TRBD1	TRBV28	-	TRBJ1-6	CASSSLGQGNSPLHF	TGTGCCAGCAGTTCCCTCGGACAGGGTAATTCACCCCTCCACTTT
-	TRBV7-9	-	TRBJ1-2	CASSRESLYGYTF	TGTGCCAGCAGCCGGGAGTCTCTCTATGGTTACACCTTC
TRBD1	TRBV7-9	-	TRBJ2-7	CSSSYRRWTGSSYEQYF	TGTTCCAGCAGCTACCGACGTTGGACAGGGAGCTCCTACGAGCAGTACTTC
-	TRBV30	once	TRBJ2-7	CAWMTVYEQYF	TGTGCCTGGATGACAGTCTACGAGCAGTACTTC
-	TRBV28	-	TRBJ1-3	CASSLSPGTREVLYF	TGTGCCAGCAGTTTAAGTCCGGGGACCCGGGAGGTGCTATATTTT
TRBD2	TRBV7-9	-	TRBJ2-7	CASSLSGSSSYEQYF	TGTGCCAGCAGCTTGAGCGGGAGTTCCTCCTACGAGCAGTACTTC
TRBD1	TRBV2	-	TRBJ1-2	CASSGDRSNYGYTF	TGTGCCAGCAGCGGGGACAGGAGTAACTATGGCTACACCTTC